Listed below are T cell receptor beta chains from one sample, sequenced in a study of OX40 agonist ivuxolimab in advanced cancers. Only in-frame clones appear in the TCRdb table, and some are missing; sequencing was by immunoSEQ multiplex PCR. Of some 66,000 clones listed, over 75% are singletons. This sample comprised CD4+ or CD8+ T cells sorted from blood, obtained in a trial of the OX40 agonist ivuxolimab. The receptors shown here come from an adult with an advanced solid tumor such as melanoma, head and neck, liver or kidney cancer. Both conserved end residues are part of each CDR3. Fields, in order: J gene, V gene, clone size, D gene, CDR3 protein, CDR3 DNA. The D gene is left open where the match is weak. Expanded clones are given a class, and other clones once, few, many or no size at all.

j_call: TRBJ2-2
v_call: TRBV2
clone_size: -
d_call: TRBD1
cdr3_aa: CASSTTGTVNTGELFF
cdr3_nt: TGTGCCAGCAGTACCACCGGGACAGTGAACACCGGGGAGCTGTTTTTT

j_call: TRBJ1-5
v_call: TRBV12-5
clone_size: -
d_call: -
cdr3_aa: CASGLVDQPQHF
cdr3_nt: TGTGCTAGTGGTTTGGTTGATCAGCCCCAGCATTTT

j_call: TRBJ2-5
v_call: TRBV9
clone_size: -
d_call: TRBD2
cdr3_aa: CASSVNFRLAPGETQYF
cdr3_nt: TGTGCCAGCAGCGTGAACTTTCGACTAGCCCCTGGGGAGACCCAGTACTTC

j_call: TRBJ1-5
v_call: TRBV4-2
clone_size: -
d_call: -
cdr3_aa: CASSQEARDLRPQHF
cdr3_nt: TGTGCCAGCAGCCAAGAAGCCCGGGACTTGAGGCCCCAGCATTTT

j_call: TRBJ2-7
v_call: TRBV6-6
clone_size: -
d_call: -
cdr3_aa: CASSRIKFEQYF
cdr3_nt: TGTGCCAGCAGTCGAATCAAGTTCGAGCAGTACTTC

j_call: TRBJ2-3
v_call: TRBV6-6
clone_size: -
d_call: TRBD1
cdr3_aa: CASSQGQPTDTQYF
cdr3_nt: TGTGCCAGCAGTCAGGGACAGCCCACAGATACGCAGTATTTT

j_call: TRBJ2-7
v_call: TRBV10-1
clone_size: -
d_call: TRBD1
cdr3_aa: CASSRSGTDEEQYF
cdr3_nt: TGCGCCAGCTCAAGATCCGGGACAGACGAAGAGCAGTACTTC

j_call: TRBJ2-1
v_call: TRBV30
clone_size: -
d_call: -
cdr3_aa: CAWSLTGYYNEQFF
cdr3_nt: TGTGCCTGGAGTCTCACAGGGTACTACAATGAGCAGTTCTTC

j_call: TRBJ1-5
v_call: TRBV5-6
clone_size: -
d_call: -
cdr3_aa: CASSYRTTPGAPSNQPQHF
cdr3_nt: TGTGCCAGCAGTTATAGGACGACTCCGGGGGCCCCCTCAAATCAGCCCCAGCATTTT

j_call: TRBJ2-7
v_call: TRBV5-5
clone_size: once
d_call: -
cdr3_aa: CASSLGYGQGSSYEQYF
cdr3_nt: TGTGCCAGCAGCTTGGGCTACGGGCAGGGAAGCTCCTACGAGCAGTACTTC

j_call: TRBJ2-3
v_call: TRBV14
clone_size: -
d_call: -
cdr3_aa: CASSFGGVGTDTQYF
cdr3_nt: TGTGCCAGCAGCTTCGGAGGGGTCGGCACAGATACGCAGTATTTT

j_call: TRBJ2-2
v_call: TRBV19
clone_size: -
d_call: -
cdr3_aa: CASSIAARLNTGELFF
cdr3_nt: TGTGCCAGTAGTATCGCGGCGCGGTTAAACACCGGGGAGCTGTTTTTT